The 24 T cell receptor beta chains reported below all come from one sample, sequenced in a study of T-cell memory formation after mild COVID-19 (dated by TCRdb to the early 2020s). Library preparation was by 5' RACE. Sequenced using an Illumina NovaSeq 6000. The public sequencing data were trimmed at Q25 with fastp and processed into clonotypes with MiXCR by TCRdb, which kept only in-frame beta chains. Every distinct CDR3 protein forms one entry, paired with its most common genes and DNA. Within this sample are 400,000 to 450,000 distinct CDR3 sequences, with about a sixth of them counted one time only. The ten largest clones add up to roughly 21% of the sample. The sequenced sample consisted of PBMCs or a T cell subset sorted from them (not recorded which). The receptors shown here come from a man between 18 and 29 years old who had mild COVID-19 (a few samples of this study predate the infection). The sample titles of this study are shuffled in the database, so cell type and time point are left out; the donor was told from shared clones.

This sequence joins TRBV5-6 and TRBJ1-1, with D maybe TRBD1 (6 bases). The CDR3 sequence is 17 residues long. Germline V gives CDR1 SGHDT, CDR2 YYEEEE. V was pared by 3 bases and J by 1 base, with 19 bases between. The CDR3 DNA follows: TGTGCCAGCAGCTCTATCGTTAACAGGGCAGGGAACACTGAAGCTTTCTTT. Its translation is CASSSIVNRAGNTEAFF. The full variable domain, with the rest looked up from reference TRBV5-6 and TRBJ1-1, is DAGVTQSPTHLIKTRGQQVTLRCSPKSGHDTVSWYQQALGQGPQFIFQYYEEEERQRGNFPDRFSGHQFPNYSSELNVNALLLGDSALYLCASSSIVNRAGNTEAFFGQGTRLTVV.

This clonotype was picked up a small number of times. The chain couples TRBV5-1 to TRBJ2-5; 7 bases fit TRBD2. Germline assignment: CDR1 SGHRS and CDR2 YFSETQ. CDR3 length equals 14 residues. V shed 2 bases and J 3 bases; nucleotides not matched to a gene: 4. CDR3 residues: CASSFLAGEETQYF. DNA for the CDR3: TGCGCCAGCAGCTTCCTCGCGGGGGAAGAGACCCAGTACTTC.

Concerning this clonotype itself: An end of the junction does not agree with germline; a read error may underlie this. V usage is TRBV18 and J usage is TRBJ2-5; TRBD2 matches 7 bases. The length of the CDR3 is 15 residues. CDR1 and CDR2 from the germline V gene are KGHSH and LQKENI. Here the CDR3 DNA reads TGTGCCAGCTCACCAATGGGAGGGACTGCGGAGACCAAGTACTTC. This encodes CASSPMGGTAETKYF.

This chain connects TRBV6-4 to TRBJ2-3; tentatively, D is TRBD2 (7 bases). The V end was cut by 0 bases, the J end by 2 bases, with 12 bases between. This CDR3 has 16 amino acids. Germline CDR1 and CDR2: MRHNA and SNTAGT. CDR3 in DNA: TGTGCCAGCAGTGACTCCGCGGGGGCCCCCACAGATACGCAGTATTTT. As protein: CASSDSAGAPTDTQYF.

CDR3: CASSLAGRGVDEQYF. CDR3 DNA sequence: TGTGCCAGCAGCTTAGCGGGGCGGGGGGTGGACGAGCAGTACTTC. The chain recombines TRBV7-2 with TRBJ2-7; 8 bases are a match to TRBD2. The CDR3 totals 15 residues. After removal of 0 bases from V and 5 bases from J, the junction contained 6 bases not matched to a gene. Germline V lookup: CDR1 SGHTA, CDR2 FQGNSA.

This clonotype was recorded at least ten times. CDR3 amino acids: CASSFRGGNFEASEAFF. In nucleotides, the CDR3 is TGCGCCAGCAGCTTTAGAGGGGGGAATTTTGAGGCTTCTGAAGCTTTCTTT. V usage is TRBV5-1 and J usage is TRBJ1-1; a possible D gene is TRBD1 (6 bases). The V end was cut by 2 bases, the J end by 6 bases, with 23 bases between. This CDR3 spans 17 amino acids. Germline V CDR1 and CDR2: SGHRS, YFSETQ.

This clonotype was seen a handful of times. V usage is TRBV6-1 and J usage is TRBJ2-3; 9 bases fit TRBD2. This CDR3 is built from 17 residues. Germline CDR1 reads MNHNS; CDR2 reads SASEGT. V lost 4 bases and J lost 2; bases outside the gene matches: 10. CDR3 in DNA: TGTGCCAGCAGTGCAAGGGGACCTAGCGGGACCACAGATACGCAGTATTTT. Translating gives CASSARGPSGTTDTQYF.

This rearrangement joins TRBV25-1 to TRBJ2-3, with a weak D call TRBD2 (6 bases). The CDR3 runs 15 residues. Germline V CDR1 and CDR2: MGHDK, SYGVNS. V lost 6 bases and J lost 0, with 13 bases in between. The CDR3 coding sequence is TGTGCCAGCAGCGCTTCGCGGGGTAGCACAGATACGCAGTATTTT. Amino acid sequence: CASSASRGSTDTQYF.

The J gene is TRBJ1-1, the V gene TRBV4-3; no reliable D call. The CDR3 spans 13 residues. Trimming stripped 0 bases from V and 8 bases from J, with 10 bases between. The germline V gene has CDR1 LGHNA and CDR2 YSLEER. CDR3 amino acids: CASSQDLKGEAFF. CDR3 DNA: TGCGCCAGCAGCCAAGATCTGAAGGGAGAAGCTTTCTTT.

This chain joins TRBV27 and TRBJ2-4, with 7 bases that match TRBD1. The germline V gene has CDR1 MNHEY and CDR2 SMNVEV (reference sequence). The CDR3 contains 14 residues. V trimming: 6 bases; J trimming: 9 bases; junction bases outside the gene matches: 11. The DNA of the CDR3 is TGTGCCAGCAGACCGCATTTCTCAGGGGGCATTCAGTACTTC. Translation: CASRPHFSGGIQYF.

This chain joins TRBV18 and TRBJ1-1; weak D call: TRBD1 (5 bases). Germline assignment: CDR1 KGHSH and CDR2 LQKENI. V dropped 3 bases and J dropped 4 bases, with 12 bases sitting between them. The CDR3 has 14 amino acids. The CDR3 spells CASSPKAGGTEAFF. In DNA, the CDR3 is TGTGCCAGCTCACCCAAGGCGGGGGGCACTGAAGCTTTCTTT. Supplemented by reference TRBV18 and TRBJ1-1, the full variable domain reads NAGVMQNPRHLVRRRGQEARLRCSPMKGHSHVYWYRQLPEEGLKFMVYLQKENIIDESGMPKERFSAEFPKEGPSILRIQQVVRGDSAAYFCASSPKAGGTEAFFGQGTRLTVV.

In this sample, this clonotype turned up a few times. The rearrangement joins TRBV20-1 to TRBJ1-4, with 7 bases that match TRBD1. Unmatched junction bases numbered 13, after V lost 5 bases and J lost 13 bases. Germline V CDR1 and CDR2: DFQATT, SNEGSKA (reference sequence). The CDR3 extends over 13 amino acids. CDR3 DNA sequence: TGCAGTGCTCCAGGGGGGTCGGAAAGAACACTGTTTTTT. Encoded protein: CSAPGGSERTLFF.

This clonotype was picked up many times. The chain employs TRBV5-6 and TRBJ2-7; D is uncertain. The V gene's germline CDR1 is SGHDT and CDR2 YYEEEE. The CDR3 runs to 11 residues. V was pared by 3 bases and J by 3 bases, with 4 bases between. Here the CDR3 DNA reads TGTGCCAGCAGCTCCTACTACGAGCAGTACTTC. It translates to CASSSYYEQYF. The full variable domain, its missing parts supplied by reference TRBV5-6 and TRBJ2-7, is DAGVTQSPTHLIKTRGQQVTLRCSPKSGHDTVSWYQQALGQGPQFIFQYYEEEERQRGNFPDRFSGHQFPNYSSELNVNALLLGDSALYLCASSSYYEQYFGPGTRLTVT.

The chain couples TRBV7-9 to TRBJ2-2, with D possibly being TRBD2 (5 bases). Germline CDR1 reads SEHNR; CDR2 reads FQNEAQ (reference sequence). This CDR3 has 16 amino acids. V shed 3 bases and J shed 7 bases, with 18 bases lying between them. The DNA of the CDR3 is TGTGCCAGCAGCTTGGACTTTTCTCTAGGGCTCGGGGAGCTGTTTTTT. Residues: CASSLDFSLGLGELFF.

V and J are TRBV9 and TRBJ2-7, with 10 bases lining up with TRBD1. The CDR3 extends over 14 amino acids. The V segment lost 3 bases and the J segment 5 bases; nucleotides outside the gene matches: 5. The V gene's germline CDR1 is SGDLS and CDR2 YYNGEE. The CDR3 coding sequence is TGTGCCAGCAGCGCGACAGGGGGCTGGGACGAGCAGTACTTC. This codes for CASSATGGWDEQYF.

This chain connects TRBV28 to TRBJ1-1, with TRBD1 matching over 7 bases. This CDR3 comprises 15 residues. Germline V lookup: CDR1 MDHEN, CDR2 SYDVKM. V was pared by 5 bases and J by 2 bases, with 8 bases of the junction left unmatched. This chain's CDR3 is CASSIPGQRNTEAFF. CDR3 bases: TGTGCCAGCAGTATTCCGGGACAGCGAAACACTGAAGCTTTCTTT.

In its sample, this clonotype was seen many times. The chain is built from TRBV27 and TRBJ1-5; D unclear. The CDR3 is 13 residues long. Germline V CDR1 and CDR2: MNHEY, SMNVEV (reference sequence). V lost 2 bases to trimming and J lost 4 bases, with 6 bases between them. DNA of the CDR3: TGTGCCAGCAGTTTACTGGGTAATCAGCCCCAGCATTTT. Amino acids: CASSLLGNQPQHF.

At least ten counts were recorded for this clonotype. The chain is built from TRBV5-5 and TRBJ2-1; D unclear. The CDR3 length is 12 residues. V was shortened by 4 bases and J by 5 bases, with 7 bases between the two germline ends. The germline V gene encodes CDR1 SGHKS and CDR2 YYEKEE (reference sequence). The CDR3 sequence is CASSGLNNEQFF. The CDR3 bases are TGTGCCAGCAGCGGCTTGAACAATGAGCAGTTCTTC.

V is TRBV20-1 and J is TRBJ1-1; D not certain. The CDR3 is 13 residues long. Trimming removed 3 bases at V and 7 bases at J, with 15 bases between. Germline V gene lookup returns CDR1 DFQATT and CDR2 SNEGSKA (reference sequence). This CDR3 is CSARGWGGYEAFF. The CDR3 nucleotides are TGCAGTGCTAGGGGGTGGGGAGGATATGAAGCTTTCTTT.

The chain recombines TRBV6-2 or TRBV6-3 with TRBJ1-1, with TRBD1 as a possible D gene (6 bases). Germline V lookup: CDR1 MNHEY, CDR2 SVGEGT. With 5 bases removed from V and 11 bases from J, the gap between germline ends came to 12 bases. This CDR3 is 11 amino acids long. As DNA, the CDR3 is TGTGCCAGCAGTACGGGACAAAGGGCTTTCTTT. Translation: CASSTGQRAFF.

The rearrangement joins TRBV5-1 to TRBJ2-3; TRBD2 agrees at 8 bases. The CDR3 has 16 residues. Trimming at V came to 4 bases and at J to 2 bases, leaving 9 bases not matched to a gene. The germline V gene has CDR1 SGHRS and CDR2 YFSETQ. The CDR3 loop reads CASSGRGGGFTDTQYF. For the CDR3, the DNA is TGCGCCAGCAGCGGACGCGGCGGGGGGTTCACAGATACGCAGTATTTT.

The chain links TRBV7-2 to TRBJ2-3; D call uncertain. The germline CDR1 and CDR2 sequences are SGHTA and FQGNSA. This CDR3 contains 15 residues. The V end was cut by 5 bases, the J end by 1 base, with 13 bases between. DNA for the CDR3: TGTGCCAGCAGCAAATCCCGGTGGGGCACAGATACGCAGTATTTT. Amino acid sequence: CASSKSRWGTDTQYF.

This clonotype was detected a few times. V usage is TRBV12-3 or TRBV12-4 and J usage is TRBJ1-1; D may be TRBD1 (5 bases). Between the trimmed V and J ends, which lost 5 bases and 1 base, there was a span of 11 bases. The CDR3 contains 14 residues. DNA for the CDR3: TGTGCCAGCAGTGTAGGGACCGCGAACACTGAAGCTTTCTTT. As protein: CASSVGTANTEAFF.

In its sample, this clonotype was seen a few times. The V and J genes are TRBV7-9 and TRBJ2-2; 9 bases map to TRBD1. There are 16 residues in the CDR3. Trimming at V came to 7 bases and at J to 6 bases, leaving 12 bases not matched to a gene. Germline V gene data show CDR1 as SEHNR and CDR2 as FQNEAQ (reference sequence). CDR3 region: CASTPSNRGRSGELFF. CDR3 DNA sequence: TGTGCCAGCACCCCCTCGAACAGGGGGCGGTCCGGGGAGCTGTTTTTT.